This T cell receptor (beta chain) was obtained from a study of T cells in localized non-small cell lung cancer. Study-wide findings and caveats: Heterogeneity remains possible, as sequencing covered one tumor region only. Of the tissues analyzed, uninvolved adjacent lung showed maximal T cell clonality, greater than tumor. Longer overall survival was associated with a higher density of T cells in the blood. Paired adjacent lung recovered a median roughly 54 of the top 100 tumor clones.

Clones were sequenced by immunoSEQ multiplex PCR, and TCRdb holds only the in-frame ones, with some missing. The sample comprises roughly 86,000 clones, roughly 81% of which are singletons, and approximately 2.8% rests with the top ten. The length of the CDR3 is 14 residues. Per the germline V gene, CDR1 is MNHNS and CDR2 is SASEGT. Trimming cost V 3 bases and J 6 bases, with 12 bases left between them. A remark on this clone: Its antigen is not identified.

V and J are TRBV6-1 and TRBJ1-5; D ambiguous. This clonotype was obtained from a man between 40 and 69 years old with stage I lung adenocarcinoma. Here the sequenced sample was peripheral blood, taken before any cancer treatment. The CDR3 sequence: CASSDAWARQPQHF. The CDR3 region has the DNA TGTGCCAGCAGTGATGCCTGGGCTCGTCAGCCCCAGCATTTT.